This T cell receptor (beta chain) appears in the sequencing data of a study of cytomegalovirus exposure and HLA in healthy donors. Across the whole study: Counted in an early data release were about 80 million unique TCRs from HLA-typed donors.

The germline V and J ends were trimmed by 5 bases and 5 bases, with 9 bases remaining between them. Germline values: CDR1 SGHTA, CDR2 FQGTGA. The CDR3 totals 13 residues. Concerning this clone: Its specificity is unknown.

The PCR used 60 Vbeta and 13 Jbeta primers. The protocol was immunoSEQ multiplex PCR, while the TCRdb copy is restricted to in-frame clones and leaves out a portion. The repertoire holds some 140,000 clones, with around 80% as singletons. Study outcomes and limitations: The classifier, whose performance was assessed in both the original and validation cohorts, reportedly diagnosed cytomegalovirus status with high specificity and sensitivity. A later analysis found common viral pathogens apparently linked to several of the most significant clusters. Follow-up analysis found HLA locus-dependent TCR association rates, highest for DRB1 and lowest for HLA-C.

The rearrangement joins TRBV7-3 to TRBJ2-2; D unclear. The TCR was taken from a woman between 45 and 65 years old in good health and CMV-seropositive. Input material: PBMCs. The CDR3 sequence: CASSPDTTGELFF. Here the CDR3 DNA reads TGTGCCAGCAGCCCCGACACGACCGGGGAGCTGTTTTTT.